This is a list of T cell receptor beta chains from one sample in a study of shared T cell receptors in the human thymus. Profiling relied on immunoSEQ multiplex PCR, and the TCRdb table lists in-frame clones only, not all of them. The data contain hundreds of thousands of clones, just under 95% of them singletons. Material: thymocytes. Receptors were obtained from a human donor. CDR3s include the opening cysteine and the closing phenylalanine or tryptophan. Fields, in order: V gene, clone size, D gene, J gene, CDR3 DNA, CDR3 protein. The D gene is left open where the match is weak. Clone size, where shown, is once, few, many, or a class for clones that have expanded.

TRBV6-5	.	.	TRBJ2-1	TGTGCCAGCAGTCGGAGCCTACGGACGGGGGATGAGCAGTTCTTC	CASSRSLRTGDEQFF
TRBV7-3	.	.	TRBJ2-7	TGTGCCAGCAGCCCAGGGGGGAACGGGATCTACGAGCAGTACTTC	CASSPGGNGIYEQYF
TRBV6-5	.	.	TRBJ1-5	TGTGCCAGCAGTTACTGGGAGGGGCCTGGCCGGCCCCAGCATTTT	CASSYWEGPGRPQHF
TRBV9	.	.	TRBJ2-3	TGTGCCAGCAGCGTAGTGCGGGAAGGGAATACGCAGTATTTT	CASSVVREGNTQYF
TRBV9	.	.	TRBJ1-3	TGTGCCAGCAGCGTAGGCCCGCTCGGCGGAAACACCATATATTTT	CASSVGPLGGNTIYF
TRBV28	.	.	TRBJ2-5	TGTGCCAGCAGTCCCCCGGGTTGGTTAGGTGGGGAGACCCAGTACTTC	CASSPPGWLGGETQYF
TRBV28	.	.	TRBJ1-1	TGTGCCAGCAGTTTTAGCCACAGAAACACTGAAGCTTTCTTT	CASSFSHRNTEAFF
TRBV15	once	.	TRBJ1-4	TGTGCCACCGCACCCGGGCCACAGAAAAAATATGAAAAACTGTTTTTT	CATAPGPQKKYEKLFF
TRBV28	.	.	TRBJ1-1	TGTGCCAGCAGCCGGACACCCGAAGGGCTGAACACTGAAGCTTTCTTT	CASSRTPEGLNTEAFF
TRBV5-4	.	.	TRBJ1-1	TGTGCCAGCAGCCCCTTATTGGGGGACACCGAAGCTTTCTTT	CASSPLLGDTEAFF
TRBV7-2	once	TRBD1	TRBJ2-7	TGTGCCAGCACCCCCTCGACAGGGGTCTTTTACGAGCAGTACTTC	CASTPSTGVFYEQYF
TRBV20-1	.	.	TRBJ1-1	TGCAGTGCTCCCCGCACTGAAGCTTTCTTT	CSAPRTEAFF
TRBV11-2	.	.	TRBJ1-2	TGTGCCAGCAGTTGGATACGGGACTATGGCTACACCTTC	CASSWIRDYGYTF
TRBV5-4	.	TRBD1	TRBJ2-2	TGTGCCAGCAGCACCCGACAGGGTGCGAACACCGGGGAGCTGTTTTTT	CASSTRQGANTGELFF
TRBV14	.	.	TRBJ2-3	TGTGCCAGCAGCCGACCCCGAGAGGGGGTAAGCACAGATACGCAGTATTTT	CASSRPREGVSTDTQYF
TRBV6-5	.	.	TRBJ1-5	TGTGCCAGCAGTCCTTCTACCGCTTATCAGCCCCAGCATTTT	CASSPSTAYQPQHF